These T cell receptor beta chains were read from a single sample in a study of tumor-infiltrating lymphocytes in primary liver carcinoma. TCRdb re-analysed the multiplex PCR reads in MiXCR, keeping a single row per CDR3 protein. The sample contains roughly 190,000 distinct CDR3 sequences, around 85% of which appear only once. Sequenced: tumor tissue from primary liver carcinoma. The receptors shown here come from a man in his forties or fifties with primary liver carcinoma and hepatitis B virus infection. CDR3s include the opening cysteine and the closing phenylalanine or tryptophan. A D gene is named only where the DNA matches it firmly. Clone size appears in some rows only: once, few, many, or a class for an expanded clone.

.	TRBV20-1	TRBJ1-1	once	TGCAGTGCCCCTAAGGGAGGGATAATGAACACTGAAGCTTTCTTT	CSAPKGGIMNTEAFF
.	TRBV6-2/TRBV6-3	TRBJ2-3	.	TGTGCCAGCAGGCCCTATGCGGGTACGCAGTATTTC	CASRPYAGTQYF
TRBD1	TRBV29-1	TRBJ2-7	.	TGCAGCGTTGAGGAATGGGACAGGGGAGCAGACGAACAGTACTTC	CSVEEWDRGADEQYF
TRBD1	TRBV5-5	TRBJ1-5	once	TGTGCCAGCAGCACCGAGGGGGCAGGTCAGCCCCAGCATTTT	CASSTEGAGQPQHF
.	TRBV6-2/TRBV6-3	TRBJ2-7	.	TGTGTCAGTAAAAGACTACAGGAGTGCTACGAGCAGTACTTC	CVSKRLQECYEQYF
TRBD1	TRBV6-1	TRBJ2-7	many	TGTGCCAGCACTCCGGTGACAGGGGCCCCGACCGAGCAGTACTTC	CASTPVTGAPTEQYF
.	TRBV11-2	TRBJ2-6	.	TGTGCCGCCCTGCGGCCGCACTCTGGGGCCAATGTCCTGACTTTC	CAALRPHSGANVLTF
.	TRBV4-1	TRBJ2-3	.	TGCTCCAGCAGCCAAGAACACCAGGGGGGACCACATTTT	CSSSQEHQGGPHF
.	TRBV11-3	TRBJ2-3	.	TGTGCCAGCAGTTTAGATGTGGGGGTGTCTCAGCCCCAGTATTTT	CASSLDVGVSQPQYF
.	TRBV6-5	TRBJ2-1	.	TGTGTCAGCGCTGAGTACAGGGTGGTCAATGAGCAGTTCTTC	CVSAEYRVVNEQFF
TRBD2	TRBV6-5	TRBJ2-7	.	TGTGCCAGCAGTGGGACTAGCGTGGCCTACGAGCAGTCCTTC	CASSGTSVAYEQSF
.	TRBV2	TRBJ2-7	.	TGTGCCAGCAGTGAAGGGACTTTAAACAACTACGAGGAATACTTC	CASSEGTLNNYEEYF
.	TRBV5-1	TRBJ1-2	.	TGCACCAGCAGCTTGGAAGCAACAACTAACTATGGCTACACCTTC	CTSSLEATTNYGYTF
TRBD2	TRBV11-1	TRBJ2-1	.	TGTGCCAGCAGCCCCATAGCGGGAGTGTATTACAACGAGCTGTTCTTC	CASSPIAGVYYNELFF
.	TRBV12-3/TRBV12-4	TRBJ2-1	once	TGTGCCAGAAGTTTCAGTCCAGCGGGCGGCGACAATGATCAGTTCTTC	CARSFSPAGGDNDQFF
.	TRBV11-1	TRBJ1-6	.	TGTGGCAGCGGCCGAACACTGGTTTCACCCCTCCACTTT	CGSGRTLVSPLHF
TRBD2	TRBV6-5	TRBJ2-2	once	TGTGCCAGCAGTTACAAGGGACTAGCGTACGCGATCACCGGGGAGTTGTTTTTT	CASSYKGLAYAITGELFF
TRBD1	TRBV4-2	TRBJ2-1	.	TGTGGCAGCAGCCACGCCGGGGGACAGGGGATCAATAAGCAGTCCTTC	CGSSHAGGQGINKQSF
.	TRBV12-3/TRBV12-4	TRBJ1-2	once	TGTGCCAACAACATAGGGGGGCGCCAGGATGGCTACATCTTC	CANNIGGRQDGYIF
.	TRBV4-3	TRBJ2-1	.	TGCGCCAGCAGCCAATTGACAGGAAAACTCTCCAACAATGAGCAGTTCTTC	CASSQLTGKLSNNEQFF
TRBD2	TRBV14	TRBJ2-1	.	TGTGTCAGCAGTACCGTAGCGGGGTGGGTAAACAATGAGCAGTTCTTC	CVSSTVAGWVNNEQFF
.	TRBV12-3/TRBV12-4	TRBJ1-2	many	TGTGCCAGCAGTTTGGACTTAACTAACTATGGCTACACCTTC	CASSLDLTNYGYTF
TRBD2	TRBV5-1	TRBJ2-3	.	TGCGCCAGCAGCTCGGGACTAGCGGGAAGTACAGATACGAAGTATTTT	CASSSGLAGSTDTKYF
.	TRBV4-3	TRBJ1-2	.	TGCGCCAGCAGCCAAGATTTGTCGGAGGACCTGTGGGATGGCTACACGTTC	CASSQDLSEDLWDGYTF
.	TRBV29-1	TRBJ2-7	.	TGCAGCGTTGAGGAATGGGACTTGGGAGTAGACGAGCAGTACTTC	CSVEEWDLGVDEQYF
.	TRBV12-3/TRBV12-4	TRBJ1-6	once	TGTACAAGCAGCTCAACAGTACATAATTCACCCCTCCACTTT	CTSSSTVHNSPLHF
.	TRBV12-3/TRBV12-4	TRBJ1-2	once	TGTACCAGCAGTTTAGGGGAGATAGATGGCTACACCTTC	CTSSLGEIDGYTF
.	TRBV30	TRBJ1-5	many	TGTGCCTGGAGTGTGATGGGGCGAAATCAGCCCCAGCATTTT	CAWSVMGRNQPQHF
.	TRBV10-2	TRBJ2-3	.	TGCGCCGGCAGTGTTCTCTTTAGCGAAGCGCAGTATTTT	CAGSVLFSEAQYF
TRBD2	TRBV4-3	TRBJ2-1	.	TGCGCCAGCAGCCAGGGCGCTAGCGGTGGATTGAATGAGCAGTTCTTC	CASSQGASGGLNEQFF
.	TRBV29-1	TRBJ1-1	.	TGCAGCGATGACGGGGGCCCCAGGGAGGCTTTCTTT	CSDDGGPREAFF
TRBD2	TRBV5-1	TRBJ2-3	.	TGCGCCAGCAGCCCTCTGAGGACTAGCGACCGCACGGATAAGCAGTATTTT	CASSPLRTSDRTDKQYF
.	TRBV4-3	TRBJ2-4	.	TGCGCGAGCAGCCAAGATGGCCTGGCGAACATTGAGTACTTC	CASSQDGLANIEYF
.	TRBV5-5	TRBJ1-5	once	TGTGCCAGCGGCTCGGGGCAGACGATTAGCAATCTGCCCCAGCATTTT	CASGSGQTISNLPQHF
.	TRBV7-9	TRBJ1-1	many	TGTGCCAGCAGCCCTCCAGGGGCGAACACTGAAGCTTTCTTT	CASSPPGANTEAFF
TRBD2	TRBV11-3	TRBJ2-3	.	TGTGCCAGCAGCTTAGACAGCGGGAGCATAACAGAAAGGCAGTATTTT	CASSLDSGSITERQYF
TRBD2	TRBV4-3	TRBJ2-3	.	TGCGCCAGCAGCCAGGATCTTCCATCGGGGACTAACGGGAGAGCAGATACGCAGTATTTT	CASSQDLPSGTNGRADTQYF
.	TRBV12-3/TRBV12-4	TRBJ1-5	.	TGTGCCAGCGGCCCCGCAGCGCAGGCTAACCAGGCCCAGCATTTT	CASGPAAQANQAQHF
TRBD2	TRBV12-3/TRBV12-4	TRBJ2-3	.	TGTGCCAGCAGTTTAGATTCAAGCGGGAGCGCAGATACGCAGTATTTT	CASSLDSSGSADTQYF
.	TRBV6-1	TRBJ2-1	.	TGTGCCAGCAATGGAGCGCAGGGGAGGCAGTTCTTC	CASNGAQGRQFF
TRBD1	TRBV11-2	TRBJ2-7	.	TGTGCCAGCAGCTTAGCCCCAGACAGGGCTAGATACGAACAGTACTTC	CASSLAPDRARYEQYF
TRBD2	TRBV29-1	TRBJ2-1	.	TGCAGCGATGATAGCGGGATGGCACCCTACAGTGAGCAGTTCTTC	CSDDSGMAPYSEQFF
.	TRBV10-3	TRBJ2-2	.	TGTGCCACCACTGGGAGTACACCCTGGGAGCTGTTTTTT	CATTGSTPWELFF
.	TRBV5-1	TRBJ2-3	.	TGCGCCAGCAGCATGGGACACAACGCAGATACGCAGTATTTT	CASSMGHNADTQYF
.	TRBV4-1	TRBJ1-1	.	TGCGCCAGCAGCCAAGACCAGCGGGAAGTCCCCACTGAAGCATTCTTT	CASSQDQREVPTEAFF
.	TRBV11-1	TRBJ2-1	.	TGTGCCACCATCTTCCAGGGACCGCTGGACAAAGAGCAGTTCTTC	CATIFQGPLDKEQFF
TRBD2	TRBV6-1	TRBJ2-7	.	TGTGTCAGCAGTGAAGTGGGGAGGGCTAGCGGCTCCTACGAGCAGTACTTC	CVSSEVGRASGSYEQYF
.	TRBV12-3/TRBV12-4	TRBJ2-7	.	TGTGCCACCAGTTTATTCATATGGCTAAGGAACGAGCAGTACTTC	CATSLFIWLRNEQYF
.	TRBV6-1	TRBJ2-2	.	TGTGCCAGCAGTGAATCAGTGAACACCGGGAAGCTGTTATTT	CASSESVNTGKLLF
TRBD1	TRBV10-3	TRBJ1-1	.	TGTACCATCAGTGCTCCGGACAGGGGTAGTGAAGCTTTCTTT	CTISAPDRGSEAFF